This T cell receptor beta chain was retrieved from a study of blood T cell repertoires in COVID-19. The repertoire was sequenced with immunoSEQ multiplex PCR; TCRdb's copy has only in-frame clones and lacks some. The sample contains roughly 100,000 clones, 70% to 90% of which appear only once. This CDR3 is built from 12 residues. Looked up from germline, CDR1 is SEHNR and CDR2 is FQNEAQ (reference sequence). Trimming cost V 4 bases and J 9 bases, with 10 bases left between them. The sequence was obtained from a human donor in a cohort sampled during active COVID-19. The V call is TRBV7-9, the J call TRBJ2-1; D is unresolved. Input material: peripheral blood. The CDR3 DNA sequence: TGTGCCAGCAGCTCCTCGGGTGTTGAGCAGTTCTTC. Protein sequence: CASSSSGVEQFF.